This T cell receptor beta chain was captured by sequencing in a study of cytomegalovirus exposure and HLA in healthy donors. Overall study results and limits: In a later analysis, 16,951 TCR beta sequences were associated with HLA alleles at 0.05 false discovery rate. Presence/absence analysis assumed near-uniform sequencing depth across donors. Later work found that TCR association rates differed between HLA loci; DRB1 had the most and HLA-C the fewest. A few of the chains that were CMV-associated were confirmed in vitro to be specific for CMV antigens.

Worth noting for this clone: Its antigen remains unknown.

The PCR ran on 60 Vbeta and 13 Jbeta primers. Libraries were prepared by immunoSEQ multiplex PCR; TCRdb keeps only in-frame clonotypes and omits some of them. The sample yields roughly 220,000 clones, 75% to 90% seen once. CDR1 is SGHTA and CDR2 is FQGTGA in the germline V gene. Trimming took 1 base from V and 2 from J, leaving 5 bases between them. The CDR3 loop spans 13 amino acids. This receptor was identified in a woman aged 40 to 50 in good health and CMV-seronegative. The rearrangement uses TRBV7-3 and TRBJ2-5; a weak D match, TRBD1 (5 bases). Input material: PBMCs. This CDR3 is CASSLKGQETQYF. CDR3 DNA: TGTGCCAGCAGCTTAAAGGGGCAAGAGACCCAGTACTTC.